A selection of T cell receptor beta chains follows, all from one sample in a study of blood T cell repertoires in COVID-19. This table comes from immunoSEQ multiplex PCR, and its TCRdb copy is limited to in-frame clones, with some not included. Of 90,000 to 120,000 clones listed, 69% are singletons. Sequenced material: peripheral blood. The receptors derive from a man older than 75 with acute or convalescent COVID-19. Each CDR3 is given with its conserved first and last residue. The D gene is left open where the match is weak. Clone size appears in some rows only: once, few, many, or a class for an expanded clone.

J gene	clone size	V gene	D gene	CDR3 protein	CDR3 DNA
TRBJ2-1	.	TRBV24-1	TRBD2	CATGAGSSYNEQFF	TGTGCCACCGGAGCGGGGAGCTCCTACAATGAGCAGTTCTTC
TRBJ2-1	.	TRBV2	.	CASVAEGNEQFF	TGTGCCAGCGTAGCGGAGGGGAATGAGCAGTTCTTC
TRBJ2-7	.	TRBV3-1/TRBV3-2	TRBD1	CASSLLTGEEQYF	TGTGCCAGCAGCCTCCTTACAGGGGAAGAGCAGTACTTC
TRBJ2-3	.	TRBV24-1	TRBD2	CATSVSGAGADTQYF	TGTGCCACCAGTGTTAGCGGGGCGGGGGCAGATACGCAGTATTTT
TRBJ2-1	.	TRBV21-1	.	CARTTGQPNEQFF	TGTGCCAGGACAACTGGACAGCCCAATGAGCAGTTCTTC
TRBJ1-4	.	TRBV5-1	TRBD1	CASSLDPGQGGEKLFF	TGCGCCAGCAGCTTGGATCCGGGACAGGGGGGCGAAAAACTGTTTTTT
TRBJ1-2	.	TRBV5-4	.	CASSRDINYGYTF	TGTGCCAGCAGCCGGGACATAAACTATGGCTACACCTTC
TRBJ1-6	.	TRBV12-3/TRBV12-4	.	CASSLRQSSPLHF	TGTGCCAGCAGTTTAAGACAAAGTTCACCCCTCCACTTT
TRBJ1-5	.	TRBV19	.	CASSIPGNSNQPQHF	TGTGCCAGTAGTATACCAGGGAATAGCAATCAGCCCCAGCATTTT
TRBJ1-6	.	TRBV28	TRBD1	CASRTPQGLSYNSPLHF	TGTGCCAGCAGGACCCCACAGGGGTTATCCTATAATTCACCCCTCCACTTT
TRBJ2-1	.	TRBV9	.	CASSAFDLDNEQFF	TGTGCCAGCAGCGCCTTCGACCTAGACAATGAGCAGTTCTTC
TRBJ2-7	.	TRBV6-6	TRBD2	CASRMGLAGGTYEQYF	TGTGCCAGCAGGATGGGACTAGCGGGAGGAACCTACGAGCAGTACTTC
TRBJ2-2	.	TRBV5-1	TRBD1	CASSIDRADTGELFF	TGCGCCAGCAGCATTGACAGGGCGGACACCGGGGAGCTGTTTTTT
TRBJ2-1	few	TRBV2	.	CASRTDSAYNEQFF	TGTGCCAGCAGGACGGACTCAGCCTACAATGAGCAGTTCTTC
TRBJ1-1	few	TRBV27	.	CASSTYKNTEAFF	TGTGCCAGCAGTACCTATAAGAACACTGAAGCTTTCTTT
TRBJ1-4	few	TRBV4-1	.	CASSQDNSGIEKLFF	TGCGCCAGCAGCCAAGATAATTCCGGGATTGAAAAACTGTTTTTT
TRBJ2-5	many	TRBV5-5	TRBD1	CASSLAGTGGPLRETQYF	TGTGCCAGCAGCTTGGCTGGGACAGGGGGCCCCCTCAGGGAGACCCAGTACTTC
TRBJ2-1	.	TRBV28	.	CASRRDFSSYNEQFF	TGTGCCAGCAGAAGGGACTTCAGCTCCTACAATGAGCAGTTCTTC
TRBJ2-7	.	TRBV6-2/TRBV6-3	.	CASSIGTPGTASYEQYF	TGTGCCAGCAGCATCGGGACTCCCGGGACCGCCTCCTACGAGCAGTACTTC
TRBJ1-5	.	TRBV28	.	CASTKGTSSNQPQHF	TGTGCCAGCACCAAAGGGACATCTAGCAATCAGCCCCAGCATTTT
TRBJ1-2	few	TRBV5-6	TRBD1	CASSFGGQGLGYTF	TGTGCCAGCAGCTTCGGAGGACAGGGTCTTGGCTACACCTTC
TRBJ2-5	.	TRBV3-1/TRBV3-2	.	CASSQPTGWRETQYF	TGTGCCAGCAGCCAGCCAACGGGGTGGAGGGAGACCCAGTACTTC
TRBJ2-7	.	TRBV5-1	TRBD2	CASSGGLAGEGEQYF	TGCGCCAGCAGCGGGGGACTAGCGGGAGAAGGCGAGCAGTACTTC